The 4 T cell receptor beta chains listed next were all sequenced from one sample in a study of T cells after yellow fever vaccination. TCRdb re-derived calls from the 5' RACE reads in MiXCR, one entry per CDR3 protein. In the table there are hundreds of thousands of distinct CDR3 sequences, roughly a sixth of which are singletons. The material sequenced was PBMCs, taken around 5 days after the first yellow fever vaccination. The origin of the receptors is a man aged 18 to 29 who received the YFV17D yellow fever vaccine.

This clonotype was detected a few times. The chain is built from TRBV3-1 and TRBJ2-3; tentative D call: TRBD2 (6 bases). The CDR3 spans 14 residues. Germline assignment: CDR1 LGHDT and CDR2 YNNKEL (reference sequence). Trimming removed 4 bases at V and 11 bases at J, with 19 bases between. CDR3 amino acids: CASSLGRDLGGQYF. For the CDR3, the DNA is TGTGCCAGCAGCCTTGGGCGGGACCTCGGAGGGCAGTATTTT.

The J gene is TRBJ2-1, the V gene TRBV7-3; 7 bases agree with TRBD2. Germline V lookup: CDR1 SGHTA, CDR2 FQGTGA. J gave up 4 bases and V 4 bases, and 4 bases lay outside the gene matches. The CDR3 runs to 14 residues. The CDR3 coding sequence is TGTGCCAGCAGCTACAGCGGGAAGTACAATGAGCAGTTCTTC. Translation gives CASSYSGKYNEQFF.

Ten or more counts support this clonotype. The rearrangement joins TRBV6-4 to TRBJ2-1; 12 bases are a match to TRBD2. Germline trimming cut 1 base from V and 10 bases from J; bases unmatched to any gene: 8. There are 16 residues in the CDR3. CDR1 and CDR2 (germline): MRHNA, SNTAGT. The CDR3 region has the DNA TGTGCCAGCAGTGACTGGGCTAGCGGGGGGGTCGAAGAGCAGTTCTTC. It is translated as CASSDWASGGVEEQFF.

This clonotype was seen at least ten times. An end of the junction differs from the germline gene, which may be a read error. CDR3 bases: TGTGCCAGCAGCTTAGGGTCTAACACCGGGGAGCTGTTTTTT. It translates to CASSLGSNTGELFF. The rearrangement joins TRBV5-1 to TRBJ2-2, with D uncertain. Germline V lookup: CDR1 SGHRS, CDR2 YFSETQ. The CDR3 runs 14 residues.